Below, 26 T cell receptor beta chains from the same sample are listed, as sequenced in a study of T cell responses to AZD1222 COVID-19 vaccine. Sequenced by immunoSEQ multiplex PCR; TCRdb stores in-frame clones only, minus some. The table has 75,000 to 100,000 clones, 80% to 90% seen once. The input for sequencing was peripheral blood, taken on day 0 of AZD1222 vaccination. These receptors came from an adult in good health.

The rearrangement joins TRBV19 to TRBJ2-7; 7 positions agree with TRBD1. Germline-derived CDR1 and CDR2 are LNHDA and SQIVND (reference sequence). This CDR3 comprises 13 residues. J gave up 3 bases and V 5 bases, and 4 bases lay outside the gene matches. This chain's CDR3 is CASSDAGGYEQYF. For the CDR3, the DNA is TGTGCCAGTAGTGATGCAGGGGGCTACGAGCAGTACTTC.

V gene TRBV30 combines with J gene TRBJ2-7, with D unresolved. This CDR3 is 11 amino acids long. Per germline, CDR1 GTSNPN and CDR2 SVGIG (reference sequence). V was trimmed by 4 bases and J by 3 bases, leaving 7 bases between them. CDR3: CAWTDRYEQYF. The CDR3 nucleotides are TGTGCCTGGACAGACCGCTACGAGCAGTACTTC.

V is TRBV2 and J is TRBJ1-6; TRBD1 might be the D (5 bases). Looked up from germline, CDR1 is SNHLY and CDR2 is FYNNEI. The V end lost 4 bases, the J end lost 5 bases, and 9 bases lay between the germline ends. The CDR3 sequence is 14 residues long. The CDR3 nucleotides are TGTGCCAGCAGTGTTACGACAGATAATTCACCCCTCCACTTT. Translating gives CASSVTTDNSPLHF. Filled out from reference TRBV2 and TRBJ1-6, the complete variable domain reads EPEVTQTPSHQVTQMGQEVILRCVPISNHLYFYWYRQILGQKVEFLVSFYNNEISEKSEIFDDQFSVERPDGSNFTLKIRSTKLEDSAMYFCASSVTTDNSPLHFGNGTRLTVT.

This clone has just one count. The chain couples TRBV25-1 to TRBJ1-4; 12 bases align to TRBD1. The CDR3 consists of 14 residues. Per germline, CDR1 MGHDK and CDR2 SYGVNS. V was pared by 6 bases and J by 6 bases, with 2 bases of the junction left unmatched. In DNA form, the CDR3 reads TGTGCCAGCAGGGGGACAGGGGGCTATGAAAAACTGTTTTTT. This translates into CASRGTGGYEKLFF.

J is TRBJ1-1 and V is TRBV3-1 (or the pseudogene TRBV3-2), with D perhaps matching TRBD1 (6 bases). Germline-derived CDR1 and CDR2 are LGHDT and YNNKEL (reference sequence). This CDR3 region has 12 residues. The V gene lost 3 bases and the J gene lost 4 bases, with 6 bases spanning the gap. CDR3 amino acids: CASSQTGTEAFF. The CDR3 DNA reads as TGTGCCAGCAGCCAGACAGGCACTGAAGCTTTCTTT.

This sequence joins TRBV27 and TRBJ1-2; no clear D gene. The germline V and J ends were trimmed by 3 bases and 4 bases, with 9 bases remaining between them. The CDR3 consists of 13 residues. Germline assignment: CDR1 MNHEY and CDR2 SMNVEV (reference sequence). CDR3 sequence: CASSFGISYGYTF. The DNA of the CDR3 is TGTGCCAGCAGTTTCGGGATCAGCTATGGCTACACCTTC.

This clone is a singleton in its sample. The V gene is TRBV18, the J gene TRBJ2-6, with D perhaps matching TRBD2 (6 bases). The V end was cut by 0 bases, the J end by 0 bases, with 12 bases between. The V gene's germline CDR1 is KGHSH and CDR2 LQKENI. The CDR3 runs to 18 residues. The CDR3 here is CASSPPNRGTSGANVLTF. The CDR3 DNA sequence: TGTGCCAGCTCACCACCAAACCGGGGGACCTCTGGGGCCAACGTCCTGACTTTC.

The J gene is TRBJ2-2, the V gene TRBV5-6; weak D call: TRBD2 (6 bases). V dropped 2 bases and J dropped 4 bases, with 9 bases sitting between them. Germline-derived CDR1 and CDR2 are SGHDT and YYEEEE. This CDR3 spans 14 amino acids. The CDR3 DNA is TGTGCCAGCAGCTTAGCGGGTGCCACCGGGGAGCTGTTTTTT. Protein sequence: CASSLAGATGELFF.

V gene TRBV2 combines with J gene TRBJ1-2; TRBD1 matches at 8 bases. The CDR3 consists of 14 residues. V shed 6 bases and J 2 bases; nucleotides not matched to a gene: 5. Germline lookup yields CDR1 SNHLY and CDR2 FYNNEI. CDR3 sequence (DNA): TGTGCCAGCAGGGAAACAGGGGGAAACTATGGCTACACCTTC. Translation: CASRETGGNYGYTF.

V gene TRBV4-3 combines with J gene TRBJ1-2; 7 positions match TRBD1. The CDR3 runs to 18 residues. The germline V gene has CDR1 LGHNA and CDR2 YSLEER. J lost 1 base, V lost 4 bases, and 15 bases had no gene match. CDR3 protein: CASSPDRVGSSHNYGYTF. CDR3 in DNA: TGCGCCAGCAGCCCCGACAGGGTTGGATCCTCCCATAACTATGGCTACACCTTC.

This clone was seen only once. The chain links TRBV12-3 or TRBV12-4 to TRBJ2-2, with D perhaps TRBD2 (5 bases). Trimming stripped 6 bases from V and 7 bases from J, with 9 bases between. The CDR3 is 12 amino acids. The CDR3 is CASSVEGGELFF. In DNA form, the CDR3 reads TGTGCCAGCAGCGTCGAGGGCGGGGAGCTGTTTTTT.

V usage is TRBV28 and J usage is TRBJ1-4, with D possibly TRBD1 on 6 matching bases. The CDR3 runs to 14 residues. The germline V gene has CDR1 MDHEN and CDR2 SYDVKM. The V gene lost 5 bases and the J gene lost 8 bases, with 15 bases spanning the gap. This CDR3 reads CASSPTGTREKLFF. The CDR3 DNA sequence: TGTGCCAGCAGTCCGACAGGTACAAGGGAAAAACTGTTTTTT.

V and J are TRBV18 and TRBJ2-7; unclear D gene. This CDR3 contains 13 residues. Looked up from germline, CDR1 is KGHSH and CDR2 is LQKENI. V was trimmed by 1 base and J by 2 bases, leaving 6 bases between them. CDR3 coding DNA: TGTGCCAGCTCACCACGGGGTCCCTACGAGCAGTACTTC. Translation: CASSPRGPYEQYF.

The chain employs TRBV7-8 and TRBJ1-5, with D tentatively TRBD1 (5 bases). Trimming shortened V by 3 bases and J by 9 bases, and 9 bases separated the two germline ends. The germline V gene encodes CDR1 SGHVS and CDR2 FQNEAQ. CDR3 length equals 12 residues. In DNA, the CDR3 is TGTGCCAGCAGCTTTAATAGGGGGCCCCAGCATTTT. This encodes CASSFNRGPQHF.

This clone was recorded only once. J is TRBJ1-5 and V is TRBV24-1, with a possible D match to TRBD1 (5 bases). The CDR3 runs 17 residues. Trimming shortened V by 1 base and J by 3 bases, and 15 bases separated the two germline ends. From germline, CDR1 is KGHDR and CDR2 SFDVKD. The CDR3 nucleotides are TGTGCCACCAGTGATTTTGGGGGGGGTCGGATCAATCAGCCCCAGCATTTT. Protein: CATSDFGGGRINQPQHF.

V gene TRBV7-9 combines with J gene TRBJ2-3; TRBD2 matches at 13 bases. The trim removed 5 bases at V and 4 bases at J, leaving 9 bases unmatched. Looked up from germline, CDR1 is SEHNR and CDR2 is FQNEAQ (reference sequence). This CDR3 spans 17 amino acids. In DNA form, the CDR3 reads TGTGCCAGCAGCCGGACTAGCGGGGGAACCGGGGCAGATACGCAGTATTTT. Translation gives CASSRTSGGTGADTQYF. Full variable domain (missing parts from reference TRBV7-9 and TRBJ2-3): DTGVSQNPRHKITKRGQNVTFRCDPISEHNRLYWYRQTLGQGPEFLTYFQNEAQLEKSRLLSDRFSAERPKGSFSTLEIQRTEQGDSAMYLCASSRTSGGTGADTQYFGPGTRLTVL.

V is TRBV19 and J is TRBJ1-1; a possible D gene is TRBD1 (5 bases). The CDR3 spans 15 residues. Per germline, CDR1 LNHDA and CDR2 SQIVND (reference sequence). V was clipped by 3 bases and J by 5 bases, with 16 bases between them. The CDR3 loop reads CASSIQGRSATEAFF. CDR3 nucleotides: TGTGCCAGTAGTATCCAGGGTCGGAGTGCGACTGAAGCTTTCTTT.

V gene TRBV28 combines with J gene TRBJ1-2; D unresolved. The CDR3 length is 14 residues. Trimming pared 6 bases from V and 1 base from J, leaving 12 bases between. Germline loops: CDR1 MDHEN, CDR2 SYDVKM. In nucleotides, the CDR3 is TGTGCCAGCAGGTCCCTCGGTTATAACTATGGCTACACCTTC. It yields the protein CASRSLGYNYGYTF.

The chain links TRBV10-3 to TRBJ1-2; D not resolved. Germline V lookup: CDR1 ENHRY, CDR2 SYGVKD. Trimming shortened V by 5 bases and J by 4 bases, and 17 bases separated the two germline ends. The CDR3 contains 15 residues. CDR3 coding DNA: TGTGCCATCAGTACATGGAGTCGCCTGACCTATGGCTACACCTTC. Translating gives CAISTWSRLTYGYTF.

The rearrangement links TRBV24-1 to TRBJ2-3; no clear D. Germline values: CDR1 KGHDR, CDR2 SFDVKD. The CDR3 is 12 amino acids. V was clipped by 5 bases and J by 2 bases, with 4 bases between them. The CDR3 loop reads CATSGDTDTQYF. The CDR3 coding sequence is TGTGCCACCAGTGGAGACACAGATACGCAGTATTTT.

In DNA form, the CDR3 reads TGTGCCAGCAGTTCTCCAGTTAGGTCCTACGAGCAGTACTTC. It yields the protein CASSSPVRSYEQYF. This chain uses TRBV27 with TRBJ2-7; D gene ambiguous. Trimming left V 4 bases short and J 1 base short, with 11 bases between. The CDR3 is made up of 14 amino acids. Per germline, CDR1 MNHEY and CDR2 SMNVEV (reference sequence).

The V gene is TRBV28, the J gene TRBJ1-4, with TRBD1 matching over 8 bases. Germline CDR1 MDHEN, CDR2 SYDVKM. The CDR3 length is 13 residues. Trimming cost V 5 bases and J 7 bases; bases outside gene matches: 3. The CDR3 protein is CASSLRGLEKLFF. CDR3 bases: TGTGCCAGCAGTCTCAGGGGGCTTGAAAAACTGTTTTTT.

The chain couples TRBV3-1 (or the pseudogene TRBV3-2) to TRBJ2-1; D possibly corresponds to TRBD1 (6 bases). The CDR3 is made up of 15 amino acids. Trimming took 1 base from V and 7 from J, leaving 14 bases between them. The germline CDR1 and CDR2 sequences are LGHDT and YNNKEL (reference sequence). The CDR3 coding sequence is TGTGCCAGCAGCCAAGTAACAGGGAACGTGAATGAGCAGTTCTTC. Its protein is CASSQVTGNVNEQFF.

This clone was counted a few times. The V and J genes are TRBV2 and TRBJ2-2, with D maybe TRBD1 (6 bases). Germline V gives CDR1 SNHLY, CDR2 FYNNEI. Trimming cost V 4 bases and J 1 base, with 13 bases left between them. This CDR3 is built from 16 residues. The CDR3 region has the DNA TGTGCCAGCAGTGTCTCTCCAGGGGTGAACACCGGGGAGCTGTTTTTT. Encoded protein: CASSVSPGVNTGELFF.

This chain connects TRBV6-5 to TRBJ1-6; a possible D gene is TRBD1 (5 bases). CDR3 size: 14 residues. Germline CDR1 and CDR2: MNHEY and SVGAGI. V was trimmed by 7 bases and J by 8 bases, leaving 15 bases between them. The CDR3 here is CASKRGVLDSPLHF. In nucleotides, the CDR3 is TGTGCCAGCAAGAGGGGAGTCTTGGATTCACCCCTCCACTTT.

The rearrangement joins TRBV6-5 to TRBJ1-1; maybe TRBD1 (6 bases). Per germline, CDR1 MNHEY and CDR2 SVGAGI. V gave up 2 bases and J gave up 7 bases, with 17 bases separating them. The CDR3 is made up of 15 amino acids. The CDR3 sequence is CASSYLLQGHSEAFF. CDR3 coding DNA: TGTGCCAGCAGTTACCTCCTACAGGGTCATAGTGAAGCTTTCTTT.